Listed below are T cell receptor beta chains from one sample, sequenced in a study of control samples from healthy donors and cancer patients. The table came from immunoSEQ multiplex PCR; TCRdb's copy has only in-frame clones and leaves some out. This sample has 95,000 to 150,000 clones, with around 92% found just once. Sequenced input: PBMCs. All receptors come from a man aged 80 or over with head and neck cancer. Both conserved end residues are part of each CDR3. The order of the fields is CDR3 protein, V gene, J gene.

CDR3aa: CATSLMGGPDEAFF; v_gene: TRBV6-5; j_gene: TRBJ1-1
CDR3aa: CASRLRDRGYWTYGYTF; v_gene: TRBV7-2; j_gene: TRBJ1-2
CDR3aa: CASSELEDRAHQPQHF; v_gene: TRBV6-1; j_gene: TRBJ1-5
CDR3aa: CASSIDRDGRTNTEAFF; v_gene: TRBV19; j_gene: TRBJ1-1
CDR3aa: CASSPPGQPNSPLHF; v_gene: TRBV5-4; j_gene: TRBJ1-6
CDR3aa: CASSSAAGQGIGEAFF; v_gene: TRBV6-5; j_gene: TRBJ1-1
CDR3aa: CASSLTGPSGNTIYF; v_gene: TRBV5-4; j_gene: TRBJ1-3
CDR3aa: CASRLNLAPAADEQFF; v_gene: TRBV10-2; j_gene: TRBJ2-1
CDR3aa: CASSPPTGPRIEKLFF; v_gene: TRBV27; j_gene: TRBJ1-4
CDR3aa: CAATGPAEPLHF; v_gene: TRBV10-3; j_gene: TRBJ1-6